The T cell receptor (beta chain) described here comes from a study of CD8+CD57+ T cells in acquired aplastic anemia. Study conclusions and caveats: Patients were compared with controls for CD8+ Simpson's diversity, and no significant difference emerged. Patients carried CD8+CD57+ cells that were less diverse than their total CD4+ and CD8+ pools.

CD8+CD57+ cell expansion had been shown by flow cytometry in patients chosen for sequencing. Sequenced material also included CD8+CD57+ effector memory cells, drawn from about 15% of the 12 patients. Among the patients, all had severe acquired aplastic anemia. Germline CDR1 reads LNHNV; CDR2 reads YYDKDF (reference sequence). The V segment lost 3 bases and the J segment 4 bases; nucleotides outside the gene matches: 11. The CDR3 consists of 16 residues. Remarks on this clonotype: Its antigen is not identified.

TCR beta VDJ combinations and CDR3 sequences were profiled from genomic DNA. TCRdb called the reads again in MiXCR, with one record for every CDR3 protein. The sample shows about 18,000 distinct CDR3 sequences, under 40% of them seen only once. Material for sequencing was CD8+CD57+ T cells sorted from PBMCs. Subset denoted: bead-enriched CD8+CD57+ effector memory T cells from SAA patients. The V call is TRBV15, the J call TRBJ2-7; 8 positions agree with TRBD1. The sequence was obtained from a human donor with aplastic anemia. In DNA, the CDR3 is TGTGCCACCAGCAGCTCCAGGTCGGGACAGGTTTACGAGCAGTACTTC. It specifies CATSSSRSGQVYEQYF.